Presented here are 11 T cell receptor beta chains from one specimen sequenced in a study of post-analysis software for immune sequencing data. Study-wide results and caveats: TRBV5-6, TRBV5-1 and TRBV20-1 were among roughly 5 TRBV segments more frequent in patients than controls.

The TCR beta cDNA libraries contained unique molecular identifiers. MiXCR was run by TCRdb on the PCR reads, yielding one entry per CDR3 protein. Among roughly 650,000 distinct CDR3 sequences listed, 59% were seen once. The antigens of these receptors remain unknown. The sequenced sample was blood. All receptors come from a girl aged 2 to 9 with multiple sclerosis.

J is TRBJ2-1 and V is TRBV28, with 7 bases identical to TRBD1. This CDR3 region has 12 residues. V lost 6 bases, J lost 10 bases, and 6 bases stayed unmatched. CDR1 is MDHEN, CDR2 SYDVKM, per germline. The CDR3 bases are TGTGCCAGCAGACCATACAGGGGCGAGCAGTTCTTC. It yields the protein CASRPYRGEQFF.

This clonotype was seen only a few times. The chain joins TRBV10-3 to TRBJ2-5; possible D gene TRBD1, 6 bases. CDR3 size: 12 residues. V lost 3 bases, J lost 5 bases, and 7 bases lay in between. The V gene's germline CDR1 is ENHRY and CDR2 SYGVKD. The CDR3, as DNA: TGTGCCATCAGTGACCAGGGGGAGACCCAGTACTTC. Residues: CAISDQGETQYF.

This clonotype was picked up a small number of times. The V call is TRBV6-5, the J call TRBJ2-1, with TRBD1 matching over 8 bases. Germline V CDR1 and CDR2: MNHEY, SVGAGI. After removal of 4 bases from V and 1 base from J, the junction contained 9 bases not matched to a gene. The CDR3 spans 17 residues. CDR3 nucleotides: TGTGCCAGCAGTTTGGAAACCGACAGGGGTTCCTACAATGAGCAGTTCTTC. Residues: CASSLETDRGSYNEQFF.

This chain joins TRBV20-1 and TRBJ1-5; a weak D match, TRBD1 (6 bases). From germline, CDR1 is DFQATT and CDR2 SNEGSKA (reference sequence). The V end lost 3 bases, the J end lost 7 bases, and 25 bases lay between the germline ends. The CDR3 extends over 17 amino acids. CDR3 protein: CSARAGQQGVGNQPQHF. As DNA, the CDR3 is TGCAGTGCTAGGGCTGGACAGCAGGGAGTAGGAAACCAGCCCCAGCATTTT.

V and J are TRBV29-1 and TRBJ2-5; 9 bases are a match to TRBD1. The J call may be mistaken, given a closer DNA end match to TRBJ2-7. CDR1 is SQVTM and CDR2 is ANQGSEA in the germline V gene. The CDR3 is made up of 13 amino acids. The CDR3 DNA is TGCAGCGTTGTTGAAGGGACAGGGAACGAGCAGTACTTC. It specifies CSVVEGTGNEQYF.

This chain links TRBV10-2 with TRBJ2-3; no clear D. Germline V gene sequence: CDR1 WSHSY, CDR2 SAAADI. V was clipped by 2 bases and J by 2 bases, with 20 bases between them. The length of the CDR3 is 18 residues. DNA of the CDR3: TGCGCCAGCAGTGAGATAGGGAACGCGCAGCATTCCACAGATACGCAGTATTTT. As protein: CASSEIGNAQHSTDTQYF.

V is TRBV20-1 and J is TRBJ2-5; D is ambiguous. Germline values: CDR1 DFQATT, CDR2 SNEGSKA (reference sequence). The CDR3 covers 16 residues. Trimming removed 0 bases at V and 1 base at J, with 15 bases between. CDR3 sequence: CSARDLSAVFQETQYF. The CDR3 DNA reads TGCAGTGCTAGAGACCTATCGGCCGTCTTCCAAGAGACCCAGTACTTC.

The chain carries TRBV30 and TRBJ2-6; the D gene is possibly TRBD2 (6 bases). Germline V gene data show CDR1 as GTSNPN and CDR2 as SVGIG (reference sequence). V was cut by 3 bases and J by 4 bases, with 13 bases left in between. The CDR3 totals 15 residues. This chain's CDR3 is CAWSGRGSGANVLTF. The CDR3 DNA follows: TGTGCCTGGAGCGGTCGGGGGTCCGGGGCCAACGTCCTGACTTTC.

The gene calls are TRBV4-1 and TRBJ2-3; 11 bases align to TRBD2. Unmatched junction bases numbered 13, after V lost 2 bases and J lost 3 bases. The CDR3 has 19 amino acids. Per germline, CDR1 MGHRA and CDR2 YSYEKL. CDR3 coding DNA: TGCGCCAGCAGCCAACTTCTAGCGGGAGGTAATGGAGCGACAGATACGCAGTATTTT. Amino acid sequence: CASSQLLAGGNGATDTQYF.

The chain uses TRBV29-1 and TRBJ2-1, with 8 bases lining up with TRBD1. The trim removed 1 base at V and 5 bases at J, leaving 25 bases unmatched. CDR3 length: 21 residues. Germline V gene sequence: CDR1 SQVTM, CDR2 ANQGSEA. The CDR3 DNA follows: TGCAGCGTTGAAGTTACCCTCACCCAGGGGGCAGACTTTCGGGGAAACAATGAGCAGTTCTTC. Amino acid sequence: CSVEVTLTQGADFRGNNEQFF.

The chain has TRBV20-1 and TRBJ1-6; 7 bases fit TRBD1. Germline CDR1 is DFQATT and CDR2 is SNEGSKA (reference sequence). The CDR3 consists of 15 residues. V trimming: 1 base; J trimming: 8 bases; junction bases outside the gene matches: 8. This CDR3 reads CSARGRQGLDSPLHF. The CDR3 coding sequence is TGCAGTGCTAGAGGTAGACAGGGTTTGGATTCACCCCTCCACTTT.